The clone carrying this T cell receptor (beta chain) was seen once. What it binds is not known. The data are from a study of radiotherapy plus CTLA-4 blockade in lung cancer. About the research overall: Among all patients, 15% to 20% showed objective responses, while 30% to 35% had disease control.

Assay: immunoSEQ multiplex PCR; the TCRdb copy retains only in-frame clones and omits some. Of 75,000 to 100,000 clones detected, roughly 88% appear once; the ten largest clones hold under 5.5%. Each patient with chemo-refractory metastatic non-small-cell lung cancer was treated with focal radiation plus CTLA-4 blockade using ipilimumab. Notes on the study in general: Early shifts in blood T cell clones, with interferon-beta, reportedly predicted response best. TCR clones from tumors expanded in blood after radiotherapy plus ipilimumab.

The clonotype comes from a human donor with non-small cell lung cancer that progressed on radiotherapy plus ipilimumab. Sequenced here: peripheral blood, sampled from a patient treated with radiotherapy plus ipilimumab.

Here the CDR3 DNA reads TGTGCCAGCAGCTTAGCGGGGACTCTCAATGAGCAGTTCTTC. As protein: CASSLAGTLNEQFF. This rearrangement joins TRBV7-9 to TRBJ2-1; perhaps TRBD2 as D (6 bases). The CDR3 loop spans 14 amino acids. Germline-derived CDR1 and CDR2 are SEHNR and FQNEAQ (reference sequence). V was shortened by 0 bases and J by 6 bases, with 9 bases between the two germline ends.